This T cell receptor beta chain originates from a study of vaccination effects on CD4 cells after COVID-19 (dated by TCRdb to 2022 to 2024). For the study in its entirety: Each participant got two doses of an mRNA SARS-CoV-2 vaccine, either BNT162b2 or mRNA-1273. Pre-vaccine samples were drawn from two convalescent patients 16 days and one week before the first dose, at 142 and 148 days after COVID-19 diagnosis. The study compared SARS-CoV-2 spike-specific CD4+ TCR repertoires before and after mRNA vaccination in COVID-19 convalescent patients and infection-naive vaccine recipients. A total of 10 COVID-19 convalescent patients and several SARS-CoV-2-naive healthy vaccine recipients were included in the full study. Cultures from other donors in the study were sequenced using the Oncomine TCR Beta short-read assay on an Illumina iSeq 100.

This clone showed up just a few times. No cognate antigen has been identified for it. The junction shows a germline mismatch at one end, possibly a read error. In the ViraFEST assay, PBMC were stimulated with viral peptide pools, and TCR sequencing was then used to find antigen-specific CD4+ T cell clonotypes based on their expansion. After less than eleven days of culture, CD4+ T cells were isolated with the EasySep CD4+ T cell isolation kit. PCR-confirmed SARS-CoV-2 infection had occurred in convalescent patients between March and December 2020, before the Alpha, Beta and Delta variants emerged in the United States. A few million PBMC per well were cultured in IMDM with about 5% human AB serum, 10 IU/ml IL-2 and gentamicin, plus 10 ug/ml peptides. On days 3 and 7, half of the culture medium was replaced with fresh IL-2-containing medium. Unless noted otherwise, every peptide stimulation condition was cultured in triplicate wells. Using Ficoll-Paque Plus gradient centrifugation, PBMC were separated from whole blood and then either used fresh or cryopreserved at -140C. The QIAamp micro DNA kit was used to extract genomic DNA from the cultured CD4+ T cells.

Taken from the germline V gene, the CDR1 and CDR2 loops are MNHEY and SVGEGT. The CDR3, from cysteine to phenylalanine, totals 12 residues. Only the CDR3 portion is preserved as DNA: 36 bases, with reading frame beginning at the first base. Broader findings and caveats from the paper: Among convalescent patients, the spike-reactive repertoire after vaccination was made up mainly of new vaccine-induced clones that were largely distinct from the clones induced by infection. The study was limited by a small number of convalescent patients and lacked early post-infection timepoints. Both infection-induced and vaccine-induced clones contracted markedly at late post-vaccination timepoints, which is consistent with waning T cell responses.

Library prep was done by the immunoSEQ multiplex PCR assay. DNA from the CD4+ T cells that had been cultured and isolated underwent TCR beta CDR3 sequencing. In the paper's pipeline: Non-productive TCR sequences were removed and reads were trimmed to the CDR3 region, keeping CDR3s of at least 7 amino acids. The MANAFEST web app was used to pick out antigen-specific clonotypes by comparing their expansion in peptide wells with that in reference cultures. Positive clones required FDR<0.05 expansion versus reference and all other wells, odds ratio above 5, and frequency above 0.1% in two replicate wells. A clonotype was called cross-reactive if it was significantly expanded both in SARS-CoV-2 spike wells and in at least one common cold coronavirus spike condition. CDR3 similarity was assessed by Levenshtein distance using the stringdist R package, and unrooted trees were constructed with ape in R 3.6.1. TCRdb re-hosts the immuneACCESS table, in-frame sequences only. Its copies lack some clones; in the studies checked, an unresolved V gene accounts for under half of them, and the cause for the rest is not known. The D gene and trimming were derived from the DNA, and the V and J assignments and clone size from that table. For this sample the table gives tens of thousands of clones, of which 73% were detected only once. Of the sample, about 33% is held by the ten largest clones.

The V and J genes are TRBV6-2 or TRBV6-3 and TRBJ2-7; no D gene call is confident. This receptor was taken from a human donor who had a prior SARS-CoV-2 infection. The starting material was CD4+ T cells from PBMCs cultured with a peptide pool, obtained before COVID-19 vaccination. Here is the DNA: TGTGCCAGCAGTTACGGACGGAGAGCCCTATCCTTC. Its coded protein is CASSYGRRALSF.